This T cell receptor beta chain was sequenced for a study of blood T cell repertoires in COVID-19. For the study at large: Sites across the United States, Italy and Spain contributed samples from acute and convalescent COVID-19.

Residents of about two dozen US areas, aged about 18 to 89 years, made up the participants. Symptom resolution, clearance, or two negative PCRs marked the recovered donors of Cohort 3. This clone has only one observation. As handled by the study authors: Scientists estimated how many nucleated cells there were by amplifying reference gene primers. Generated by immunoSEQ multiplex PCR, the TCRdb table keeps only in-frame clones and is missing some. For V, J and clone size, that table is used; D and trimming come from the DNA. The sample records hundreds of thousands of clones, 70% to 90% being singletons. The receptor's source is a woman aged 40 to 50 who had recovered from COVID-19. What was sequenced was PBMCs or T cells enriched from blood (not recorded which).

CDR3 region: CASSFPSTGAEAFF. CDR3 nucleotide sequence: TGCGCCAGCAGCTTCCCCTCGACAGGGGCTGAAGCTTTCTTT. The chain uses TRBV5-1 and TRBJ1-1; TRBD1 agrees at 8 bases. The CDR3 length is 14 residues. CDR1 SGHRS and CDR2 YFSETQ come from the germline V gene. The V segment lost 2 bases and the J segment 6 bases; nucleotides outside the gene matches: 6.